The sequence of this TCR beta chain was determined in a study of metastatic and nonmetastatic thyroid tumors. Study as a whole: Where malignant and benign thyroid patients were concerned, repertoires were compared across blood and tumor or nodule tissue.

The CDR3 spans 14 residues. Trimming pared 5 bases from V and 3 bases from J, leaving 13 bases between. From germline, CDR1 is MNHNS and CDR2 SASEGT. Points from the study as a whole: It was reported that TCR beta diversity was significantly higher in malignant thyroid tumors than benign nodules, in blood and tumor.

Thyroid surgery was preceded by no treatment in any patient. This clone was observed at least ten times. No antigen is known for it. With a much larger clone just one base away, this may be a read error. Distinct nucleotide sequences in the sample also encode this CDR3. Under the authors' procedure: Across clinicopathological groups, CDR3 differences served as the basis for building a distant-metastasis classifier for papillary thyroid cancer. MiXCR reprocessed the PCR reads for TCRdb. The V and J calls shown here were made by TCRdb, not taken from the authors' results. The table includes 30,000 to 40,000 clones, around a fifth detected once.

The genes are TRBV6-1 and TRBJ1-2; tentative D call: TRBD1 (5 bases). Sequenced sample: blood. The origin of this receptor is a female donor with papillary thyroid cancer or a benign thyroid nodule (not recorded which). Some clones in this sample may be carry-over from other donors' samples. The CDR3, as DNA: TGTGCCAGCAGTTTGGACCCCAGGGACTATGGCTACACCTTC. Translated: CASSLDPRDYGYTF.